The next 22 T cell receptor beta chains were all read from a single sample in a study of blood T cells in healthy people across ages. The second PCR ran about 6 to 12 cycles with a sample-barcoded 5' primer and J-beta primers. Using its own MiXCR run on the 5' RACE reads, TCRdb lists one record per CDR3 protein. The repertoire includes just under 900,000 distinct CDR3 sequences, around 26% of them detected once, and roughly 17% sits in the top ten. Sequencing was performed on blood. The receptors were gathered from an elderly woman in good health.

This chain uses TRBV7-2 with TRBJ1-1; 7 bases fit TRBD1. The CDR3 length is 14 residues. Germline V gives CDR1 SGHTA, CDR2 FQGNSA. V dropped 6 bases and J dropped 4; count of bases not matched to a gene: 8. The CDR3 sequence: CASRENRGSTEAFF. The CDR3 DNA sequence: TGTGCCAGCAGGGAGAACAGGGGCTCCACTGAAGCTTTCTTT.

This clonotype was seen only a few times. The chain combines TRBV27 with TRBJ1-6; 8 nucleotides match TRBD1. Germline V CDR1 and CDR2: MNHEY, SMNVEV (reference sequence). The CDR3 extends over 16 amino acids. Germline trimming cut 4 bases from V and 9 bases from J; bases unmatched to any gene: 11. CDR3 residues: CASSSLGQGVISPLHF. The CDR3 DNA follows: TGTGCCAGCAGTTCGCTCGGACAGGGAGTTATTTCACCCCTCCACTTT.

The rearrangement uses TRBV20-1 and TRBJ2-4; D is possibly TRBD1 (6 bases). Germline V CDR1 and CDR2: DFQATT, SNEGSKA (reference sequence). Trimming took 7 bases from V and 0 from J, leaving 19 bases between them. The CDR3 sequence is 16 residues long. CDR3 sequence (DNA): TGCAGTGTCACGACAGGCTCAACTTTAGCCAAAAACATTCAGTACTTC. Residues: CSVTTGSTLAKNIQYF.

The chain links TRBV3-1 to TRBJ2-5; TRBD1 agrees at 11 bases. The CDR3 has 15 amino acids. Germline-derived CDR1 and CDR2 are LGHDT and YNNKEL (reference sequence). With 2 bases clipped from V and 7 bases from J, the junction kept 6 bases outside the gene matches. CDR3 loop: CASSQRTGGVGTQYF. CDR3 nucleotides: TGTGCCAGCAGCCAAAGGACAGGGGGCGTAGGGACCCAGTACTTC.

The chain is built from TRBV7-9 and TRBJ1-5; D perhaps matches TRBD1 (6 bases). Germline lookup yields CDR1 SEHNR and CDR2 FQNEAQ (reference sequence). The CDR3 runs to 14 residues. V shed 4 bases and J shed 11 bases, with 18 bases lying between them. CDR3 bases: TGTGCCAGCAGCTCTGGACAGTGGGGAAACGCCCAGCATTTT. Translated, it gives CASSSGQWGNAQHF.

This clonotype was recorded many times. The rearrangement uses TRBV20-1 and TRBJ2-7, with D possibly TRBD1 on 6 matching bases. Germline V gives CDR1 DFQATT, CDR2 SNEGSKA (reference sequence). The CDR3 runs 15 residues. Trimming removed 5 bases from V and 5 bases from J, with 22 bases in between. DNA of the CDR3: TGCAGTGCTCCTGGGGGCGGTAGGCCTGGGGACGAGCAGTACTTC. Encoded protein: CSAPGGGRPGDEQYF.

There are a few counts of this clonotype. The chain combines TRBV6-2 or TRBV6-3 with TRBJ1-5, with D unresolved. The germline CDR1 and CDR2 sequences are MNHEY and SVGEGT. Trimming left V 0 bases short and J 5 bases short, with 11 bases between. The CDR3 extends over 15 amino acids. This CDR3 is CASSYSGSSYQPQHF. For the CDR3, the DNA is TGTGCCAGCAGTTACTCAGGCAGCTCGTATCAGCCCCAGCATTTT.

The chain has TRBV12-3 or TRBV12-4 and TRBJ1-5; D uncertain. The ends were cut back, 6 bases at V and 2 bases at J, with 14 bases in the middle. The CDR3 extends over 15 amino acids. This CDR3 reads CASSPDVLRNQPQHF. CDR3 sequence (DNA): TGTGCCAGCAGCCCGGACGTCCTCCGCAATCAGCCCCAGCATTTT.

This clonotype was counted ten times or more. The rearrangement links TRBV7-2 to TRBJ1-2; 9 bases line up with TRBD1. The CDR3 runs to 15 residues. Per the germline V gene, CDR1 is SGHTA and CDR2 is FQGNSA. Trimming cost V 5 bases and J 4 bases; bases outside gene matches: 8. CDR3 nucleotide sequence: TGTGCCAGCAGCACCCAGACAGGGGGGGTCTATGGCTACACCTTC. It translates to CASSTQTGGVYGYTF.

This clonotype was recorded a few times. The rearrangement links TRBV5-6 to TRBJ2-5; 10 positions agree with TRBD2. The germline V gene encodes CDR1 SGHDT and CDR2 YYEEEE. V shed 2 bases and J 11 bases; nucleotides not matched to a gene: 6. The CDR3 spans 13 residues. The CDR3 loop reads CASSLLAGGSQYF. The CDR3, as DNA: TGTGCCAGCAGCTTATTAGCGGGAGGCTCTCAGTACTTC.

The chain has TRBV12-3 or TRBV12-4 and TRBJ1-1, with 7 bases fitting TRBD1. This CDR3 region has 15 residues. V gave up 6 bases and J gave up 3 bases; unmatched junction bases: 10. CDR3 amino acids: CASRTGYYGDTEAFF. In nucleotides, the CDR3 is TGTGCCAGCAGGACAGGGTATTACGGTGACACTGAAGCTTTCTTT.

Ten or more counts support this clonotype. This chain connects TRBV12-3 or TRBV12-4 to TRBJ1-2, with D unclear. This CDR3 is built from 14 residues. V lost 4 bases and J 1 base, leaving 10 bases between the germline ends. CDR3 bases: TGTGCCAGCAGTTCCGCCGTTCGTAACTATGGCTACACCTTC. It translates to CASSSAVRNYGYTF.

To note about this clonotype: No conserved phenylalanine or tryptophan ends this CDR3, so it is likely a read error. For the CDR3, the DNA is TGTGCCACCAGCCGAGTCCGGACAGGATCCTACAATGAGCAGTACTGC. The encoded protein is CATSRVRTGSYNEQYC. The rearrangement joins TRBV15 to TRBJ2-5; 7 positions match TRBD1. CDR3 size: 16 residues. Trimming cost V 5 bases and J 11 bases; bases outside gene matches: 20. Per germline, CDR1 LNHNV and CDR2 YYDKDF (reference sequence).

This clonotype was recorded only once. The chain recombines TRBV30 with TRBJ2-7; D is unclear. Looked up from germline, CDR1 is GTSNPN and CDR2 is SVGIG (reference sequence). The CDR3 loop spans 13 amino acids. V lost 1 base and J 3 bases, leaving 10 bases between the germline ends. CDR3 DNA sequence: TGTGCCTGGAGTGACACAGAGCACTACGAGCAGTACTTC. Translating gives CAWSDTEHYEQYF.

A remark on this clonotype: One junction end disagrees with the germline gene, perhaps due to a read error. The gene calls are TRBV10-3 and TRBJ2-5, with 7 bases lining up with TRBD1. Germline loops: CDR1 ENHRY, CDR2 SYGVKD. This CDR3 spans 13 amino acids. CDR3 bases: TGTGCCATCAGGGAACAGGGGCAAGAGGCCCAGTACTTC. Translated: CAIREQGQEAQYF.

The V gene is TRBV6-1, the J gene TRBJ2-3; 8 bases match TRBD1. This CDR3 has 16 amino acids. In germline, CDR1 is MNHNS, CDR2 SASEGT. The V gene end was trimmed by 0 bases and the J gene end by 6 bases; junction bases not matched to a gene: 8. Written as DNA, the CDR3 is TGTGCCAGCAGTGAAGCCAGTACAGGGGGACGGGATACGCAGTATTTT. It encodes CASSEASTGGRDTQYF.

The CDR3 loop reads CSARVPASYGETQYF. The CDR3 nucleotides are TGCAGTGCTAGAGTTCCGGCTAGCTACGGAGAGACCCAGTACTTC. V is TRBV20-1 and J is TRBJ2-5, with D perhaps TRBD2 (5 bases). CDR1 is DFQATT and CDR2 is SNEGSKA in the germline V gene (reference sequence). The CDR3 extends over 15 amino acids. V was shortened by 1 base and J by 4 bases, with 16 bases between the two germline ends.

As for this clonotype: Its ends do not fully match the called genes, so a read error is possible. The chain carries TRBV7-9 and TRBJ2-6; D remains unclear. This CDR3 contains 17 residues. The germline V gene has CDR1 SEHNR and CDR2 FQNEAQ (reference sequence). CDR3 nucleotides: TGTGCCAACAGCTTCCGTGCAGGTCTCTCTGGGGCCAACGTCCTGACTTTC. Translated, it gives CANSFRAGLSGANVLTF.

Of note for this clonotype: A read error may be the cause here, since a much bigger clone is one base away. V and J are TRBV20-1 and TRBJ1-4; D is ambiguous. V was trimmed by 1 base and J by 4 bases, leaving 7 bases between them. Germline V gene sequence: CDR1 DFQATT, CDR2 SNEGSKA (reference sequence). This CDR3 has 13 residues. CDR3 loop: CSARAWLNEKLFF. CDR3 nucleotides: TGCAGTGCTAGAGCGTGGCTTAATGAAAAACTGTTTTTT.

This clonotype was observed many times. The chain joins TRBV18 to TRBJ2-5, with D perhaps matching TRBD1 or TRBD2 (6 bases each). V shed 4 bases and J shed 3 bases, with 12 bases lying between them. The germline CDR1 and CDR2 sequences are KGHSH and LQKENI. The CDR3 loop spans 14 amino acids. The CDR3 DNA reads TGTGCCAGCTCACAACAGGGACTGGAAGAGACCCAGTACTTC. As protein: CASSQQGLEETQYF.

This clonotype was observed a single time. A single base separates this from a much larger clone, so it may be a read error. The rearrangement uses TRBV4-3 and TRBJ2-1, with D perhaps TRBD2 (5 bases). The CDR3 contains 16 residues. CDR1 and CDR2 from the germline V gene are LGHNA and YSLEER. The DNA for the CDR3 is TGCACCAGCAGCCAAGAGGGTCAGCTTAGTTACAATGAGCAGTTCTTC. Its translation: CTSSQEGQLSYNEQFF.

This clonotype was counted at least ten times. The CDR3 reads CASSQGAGANNSPLHF. The DNA for the CDR3 is TGCGCCAGCAGCCAAGGGGCGGGGGCGAATAATTCACCCCTCCACTTT. The chain combines TRBV4-3 with TRBJ1-6; tentative D call: TRBD1 (6 bases). Trimming shortened V by 1 base and J by 5 bases, and 12 bases separated the two germline ends. Germline assignment: CDR1 LGHNA and CDR2 YSLEER. CDR3 length: 16 residues.